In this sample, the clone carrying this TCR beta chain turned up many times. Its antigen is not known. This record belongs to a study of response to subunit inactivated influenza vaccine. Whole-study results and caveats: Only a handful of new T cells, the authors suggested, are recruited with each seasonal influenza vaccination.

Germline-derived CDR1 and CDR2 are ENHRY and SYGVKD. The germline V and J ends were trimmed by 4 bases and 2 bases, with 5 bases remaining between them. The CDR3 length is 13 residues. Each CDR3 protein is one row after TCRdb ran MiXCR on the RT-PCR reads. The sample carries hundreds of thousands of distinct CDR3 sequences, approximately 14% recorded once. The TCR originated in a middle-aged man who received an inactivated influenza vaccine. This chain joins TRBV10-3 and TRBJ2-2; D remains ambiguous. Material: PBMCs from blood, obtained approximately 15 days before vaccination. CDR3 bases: TGTGCCATCAGTGGTGGAAACACCGGGGAGCTGTTTTTT. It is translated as CAISGGNTGELFF.